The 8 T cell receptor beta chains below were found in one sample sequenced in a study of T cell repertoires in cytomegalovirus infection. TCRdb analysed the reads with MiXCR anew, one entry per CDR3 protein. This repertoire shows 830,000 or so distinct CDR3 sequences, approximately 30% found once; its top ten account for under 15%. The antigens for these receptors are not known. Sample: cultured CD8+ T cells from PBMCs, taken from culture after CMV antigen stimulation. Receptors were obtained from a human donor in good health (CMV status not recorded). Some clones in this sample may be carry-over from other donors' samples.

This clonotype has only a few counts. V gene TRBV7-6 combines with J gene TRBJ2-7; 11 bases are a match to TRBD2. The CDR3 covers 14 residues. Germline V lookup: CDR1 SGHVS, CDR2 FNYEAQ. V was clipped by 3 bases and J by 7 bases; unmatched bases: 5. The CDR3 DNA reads TGTGCCAGCAGCTTTAGCGGGGGGGCCCGGGAGCAGTACTTC. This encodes CASSFSGGAREQYF. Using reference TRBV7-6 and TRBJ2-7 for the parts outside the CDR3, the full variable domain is GAGVSQSPRYKVTKRGQDVALRCDPISGHVSLYWYRQALGQGPEFLTYFNYEAQQDKSGLPNDRFSAERPEGSISTLTIQRTEQRDSAMYRCASSFSGGAREQYFGPGTRLTVT.

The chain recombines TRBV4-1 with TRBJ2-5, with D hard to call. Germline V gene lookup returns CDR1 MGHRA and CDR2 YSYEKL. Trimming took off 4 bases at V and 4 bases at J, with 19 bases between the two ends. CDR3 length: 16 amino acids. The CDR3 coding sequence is TGCGCCAGCAGCCGCCTAGGTGGTCAGCCGCCAGAGACCCAGTACTTC. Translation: CASSRLGGQPPETQYF.

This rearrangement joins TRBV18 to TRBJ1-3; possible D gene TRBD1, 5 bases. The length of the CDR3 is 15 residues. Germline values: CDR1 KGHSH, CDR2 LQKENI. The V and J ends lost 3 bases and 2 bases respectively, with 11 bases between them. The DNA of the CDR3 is TGTGCCAGCTCACCGGGGCGAATGGCTGGAAACACCATATATTTT. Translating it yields CASSPGRMAGNTIYF.

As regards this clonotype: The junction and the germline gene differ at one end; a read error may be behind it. CDR3 amino acids: CASSLARTGGISLLHF. CDR3 in DNA: TGTGCCAGCAGCTTAGCGCGTACAGGGGGAATTTCACTCCTCCACTTT. This sequence joins TRBV7-6 and TRBJ1-6, with 8 nucleotides matching TRBD1. The CDR3 contains 16 residues. From germline, CDR1 is SGHVS and CDR2 FNYEAQ.

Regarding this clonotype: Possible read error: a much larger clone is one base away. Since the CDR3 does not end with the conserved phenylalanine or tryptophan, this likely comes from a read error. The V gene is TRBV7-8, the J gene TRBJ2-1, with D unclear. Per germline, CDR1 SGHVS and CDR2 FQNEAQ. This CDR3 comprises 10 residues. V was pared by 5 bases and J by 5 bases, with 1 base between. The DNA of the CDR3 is TGTGCCAGCAGCCACAATGAGCAGTTCCTC. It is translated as CASSHNEQFL.

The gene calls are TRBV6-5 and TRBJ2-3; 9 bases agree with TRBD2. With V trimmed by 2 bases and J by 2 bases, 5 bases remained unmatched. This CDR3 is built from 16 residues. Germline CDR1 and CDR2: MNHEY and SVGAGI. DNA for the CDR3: TGTGCCAGCAGTTACGATGCTAGCGGGGCCACAGATACGCAGTATTTT. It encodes CASSYDASGATDTQYF.

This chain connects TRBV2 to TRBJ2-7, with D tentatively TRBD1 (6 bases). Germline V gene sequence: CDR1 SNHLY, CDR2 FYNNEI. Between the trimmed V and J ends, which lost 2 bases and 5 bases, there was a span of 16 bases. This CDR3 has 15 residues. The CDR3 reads CASSERQGPEDEQYF. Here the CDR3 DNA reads TGTGCCAGCAGTGAACGGCAGGGGCCAGAAGACGAGCAGTACTTC.

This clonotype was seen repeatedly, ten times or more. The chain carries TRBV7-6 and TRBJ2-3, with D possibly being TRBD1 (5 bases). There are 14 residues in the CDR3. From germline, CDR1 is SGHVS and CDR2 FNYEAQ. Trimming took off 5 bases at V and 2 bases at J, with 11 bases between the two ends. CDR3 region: CASSPPGFTDTQYF. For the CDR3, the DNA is TGTGCCAGCAGCCCGCCAGGGTTCACAGATACGCAGTATTTT.